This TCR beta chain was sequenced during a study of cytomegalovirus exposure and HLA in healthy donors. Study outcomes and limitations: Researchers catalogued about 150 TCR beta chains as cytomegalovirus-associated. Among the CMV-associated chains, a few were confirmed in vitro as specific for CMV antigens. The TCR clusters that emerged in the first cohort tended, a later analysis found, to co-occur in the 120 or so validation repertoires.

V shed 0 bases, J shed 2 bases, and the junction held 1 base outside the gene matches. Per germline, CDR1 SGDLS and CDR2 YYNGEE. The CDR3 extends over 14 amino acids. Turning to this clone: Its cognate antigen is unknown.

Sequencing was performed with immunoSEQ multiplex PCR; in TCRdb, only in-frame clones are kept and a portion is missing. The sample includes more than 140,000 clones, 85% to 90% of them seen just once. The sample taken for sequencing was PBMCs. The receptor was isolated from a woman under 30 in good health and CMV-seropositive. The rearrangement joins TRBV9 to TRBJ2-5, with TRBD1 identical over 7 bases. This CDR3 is CASSVGQGQETQYF. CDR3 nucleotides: TGTGCCAGCAGCGTAGGACAGGGACAAGAGACCCAGTACTTC. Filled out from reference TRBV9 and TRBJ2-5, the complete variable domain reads DSGVTQTPKHLITATGQRVTLRCSPRSGDLSVYWYQQSLDQGLQFLIQYYNGEERAKGNILERFSAQQFPDLHSELNLSSLELGDSALYFCASSVGQGQETQYFGPGTRLLVL.